Sequencing of this T cell receptor (beta chain) was carried out in a study of T cells in Graves' hyperthyroidism and ophthalmopathy. CDR1 is SQVTM and CDR2 is ANQGSEA in the germline V gene. CDR3 length equals 15 residues. V lost 7 bases to trimming and J lost 3 bases; unmatched junction nucleotides: 13. As for this clonotype: The antigen remains unidentified.

What was amplified from RNA transcripts were TCR beta CDR3 regions. In the first-round RT-PCR of the TCR CDR3, the HTBI primer set was used. TCRdb independently ran MiXCR on the multiplex PCR reads; one entry per CDR3 protein. The sample lists around 270,000 distinct CDR3 sequences; around a fifth were seen once. Exclusion of a patient resulted from uncontrolled infection, other autoimmune disease, pregnancy or lactation. Findings and limits, study-wide: In the analysis, a 13 V-J model separated ophthalmopathy from stable hyperthyroidism.

The receptor comes from a man aged 45 to 65 with Graves' ophthalmopathy. The sample taken for sequencing was blood. The chain joins TRBV29-1 to TRBJ2-7, with 9 bases fitting TRBD1. CDR3 residues: CSAIRWGQGRYEQYF. The CDR3 nucleotides read TGCAGCGCTATACGGTGGGGACAGGGCCGCTACGAGCAGTACTTC.